The T cell receptor (beta chain) under discussion was sequenced for a study of shared clonotypes between healthy human individuals (TCRdb year 2020). Regarding the complete study: A few men and two women, aged 18 to 49 years, made up the cohort. For each donor, CD4 naive and CD4 memory were each run on three plates, CD8 naive on two plates, and CD8 memory on one plate. To estimate repertoire size and how much clonotype sharing occurs between individuals, the study deeply sequenced the blood TCR repertoires of roughly 5 healthy adults. Different laboratories and diverse techniques were used to prepare libraries and sequence TCR repertoires, to increase sequencing depth and limit assay-specific biases. Per donor, leukapheresis produced somewhere between about 0.94 and 10 billion PBMCs.

CD8 naive samples consisted of CD45RO-negative cells that were positively selected for CCR7, yielding a CD45RA+CCR7+ population without TemRA cells. Healthy HIV-negative adults with no recently reported acute infections or vaccinations were included as donors. Every donor was a Caucasian adult living in Nashville, Tennessee, USA. After blood collection by leukapheresis, PBMCs were isolated using Ficoll-Histopaque density gradient centrifugation and then cryopreserved in the vapor phase of liquid nitrogen. Analytical flow cytometry was used to check the purity and quantity of every magnetically sorted T cell population. From each sorted fraction, genomic DNA was isolated and quantified by UV absorbance on a Nanodrop 2000c. Using the deep immunoSEQ assay, multiplex PCR amplified TCR CDR3 regions from genomic DNA. For each cell subset, the extracted genomic DNA was distributed evenly across all wells of several immunoSEQ 96-well plates, and each plate served as one replicate. For sorted subsets, roughly 200 ng genomic DNA, equal to some 28,000 T cell genomes, was loaded into each replicate PCR. The purified libraries were quantified using a Qubit 3.0 fluorometer, sized with a Bioanalyzer 2100, and then quantified again using the KAPA Library Quantification kit. Every immunoSEQ 96-well plate was sequenced on a dedicated single-read 150-cycle Illumina NextSeq 550 flow cell. Per the source publication's procedure: The immunoSEQ output contained only junctional sequences without quality scores, so filtering could not match that applied to full-length reads. Sequences were annotated with PyIR, a Python wrapper for IgBLAST v1.9, and V/J genes and CDR3 were assigned using IMGT germline references. Reads were removed for weak V/J assignments (E-value above 1e-6), missing CDR3, stop codons, out-of-frame junctions, or ambiguous translated residues. V3J clonotypes were defined as sequences sharing the same inferred V gene, J gene, and CDR3 amino acid sequence. Percentage overlap between repertoires was computed as shared unique clonotypes divided by the size of the smaller repertoire. RTK rarefaction, the Chao1 estimator, and Recon v2.1 estimates of unobserved clonotypes were used to assess repertoire richness. Generation probabilities were computed with OLGA for all TCRbeta clonotypes obtained by the gDNA method from several donors. The clones in this table, taken by TCRdb from immuneACCESS, are in-frame only. Not every clone is retained; where verified, under half of the shortfall comes from an unresolved V gene, and the cause of the rest is unknown. V and J calls and clone size are those listed in that table; D and trimming were worked out from the DNA. Here the sample has 2 million to 2.5 million clones; 85% to 95% occur a single time. More than 1.5% of the sample is in the top ten clones.

Inclusive of the bounding cysteine and phenylalanine, the CDR3 is 17 residues long. The only DNA kept is the CDR3, 51 bases in frame from the first base. A distance of 16 bases separates the germline ends of V and J, which lose 0 bases and 3 bases respectively. CDR1 and CDR2 (MNHEY, SMNVEV) derive from the germline V gene (reference sequence). Overall study results and their limits: Pairwise subsampling indicated that sequencing depth was expected to affect the degree of clonotype sharing among donors. When several donors were compared, the shared fraction of clonotypes was about 5.4% for naive CD4, about 4% for naive CD8, 2.3% for memory CD4, and 0.3% to 0.5% for memory CD8. Sampling was restricted to blood, and TCR repertoires in tissues likely differ from the TCR repertoires found in blood. Naive subsets generally had larger estimated clonotype richness than memory subsets. Rarefaction of sorted-subset datasets indicated incomplete sequencing despite the large sequencing depth. Because the study included only a small number of donors, the genetic and exposure-history diversity represented was limited. Higher generation probabilities were observed for clonotypes shared by all four sorted-subset donors than for non-shared clonotypes.

About this clone: Its recognized antigen is unknown. Base qualities are not at hand, and no much larger clone is one base apart.

The chain joins TRBV27 to TRBJ2-3, with no confidently assigned D gene. Material for sequencing was naive CD8+ T cells from PBMCs. Per the publication, the cell subset or site label means: CD45RA+CCR7+. The TCR comes from a man younger than 35 in good health. Some clones in this sample may be carry-over from other donors' samples. The CDR3 region reads CASSLSAPGILTDTQYF. The nucleotide sequence reads as follows: TGTGCCAGCAGTTTATCGGCCCCCGGCATATTAACAGATACGCAGTATTTT.